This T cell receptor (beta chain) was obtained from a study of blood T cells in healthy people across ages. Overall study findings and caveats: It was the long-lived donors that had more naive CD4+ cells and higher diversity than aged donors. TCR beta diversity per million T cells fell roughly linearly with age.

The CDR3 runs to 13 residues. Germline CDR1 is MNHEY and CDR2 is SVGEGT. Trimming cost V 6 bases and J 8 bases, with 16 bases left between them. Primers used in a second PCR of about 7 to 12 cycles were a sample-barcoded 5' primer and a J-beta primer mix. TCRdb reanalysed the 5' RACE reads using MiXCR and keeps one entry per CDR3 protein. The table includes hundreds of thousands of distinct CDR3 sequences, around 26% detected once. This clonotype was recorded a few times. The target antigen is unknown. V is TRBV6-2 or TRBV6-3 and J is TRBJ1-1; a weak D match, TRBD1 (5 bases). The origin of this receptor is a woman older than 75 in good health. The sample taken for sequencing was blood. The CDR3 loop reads CASSLGHPKEAFF. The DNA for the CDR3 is TGTGCCAGCAGCCTTGGACACCCAAAAGAAGCTTTCTTT.